This TCR beta chain is from a study of blood T cell repertoires in COVID-19. Overall study context: The samples span acute and convalescent COVID-19 from the United States, Italy and Spain. T cells, B-cell-depleted T cells, or PBMCs supplied cDNA or gDNA.

The CDR3 runs to 14 residues. The V gene lost 4 bases and the J gene lost 0 bases, with 8 bases spanning the gap. CDR1 and CDR2 (germline): SNHLY, FYNNEI. Original processing notes: Nucleated cell number was recorded as an estimate derived from reference gene primer amplification. Here immunoSEQ multiplex PCR was the method, and the copy in TCRdb shows in-frame clones only, minus some. V and J calls plus clone size are reproduced from that table; the DNA served to infer D and trimming. The sample shows a few hundred thousand clones, about 88% of them seen only once. V is TRBV2 and J is TRBJ2-3, with a possible D match to TRBD1 (5 bases). This TCR was recovered from a man aged 18-30 years with active or convalescent COVID-19. The specimen was peripheral blood. The CDR3 region is CASSGGLSTDTQYF. The CDR3 nucleotides are TGTGCCAGCAGTGGGGGCCTGAGCACAGATACGCAGTATTTT.